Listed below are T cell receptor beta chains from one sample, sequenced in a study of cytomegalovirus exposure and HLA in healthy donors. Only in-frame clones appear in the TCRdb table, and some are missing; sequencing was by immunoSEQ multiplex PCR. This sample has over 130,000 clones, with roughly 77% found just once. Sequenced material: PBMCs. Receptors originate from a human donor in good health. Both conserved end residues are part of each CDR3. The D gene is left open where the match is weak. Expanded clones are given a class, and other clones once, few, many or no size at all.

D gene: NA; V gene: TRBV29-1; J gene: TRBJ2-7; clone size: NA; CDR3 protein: CSVRTGISYEQYF; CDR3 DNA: TGCAGCGTCCGAACCGGGATTTCCTACGAGCAGTACTTC
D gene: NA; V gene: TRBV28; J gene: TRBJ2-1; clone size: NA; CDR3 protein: CASNLDTNEQFF; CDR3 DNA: TGTGCCAGCAACCTCGACACCAATGAGCAGTTCTTC
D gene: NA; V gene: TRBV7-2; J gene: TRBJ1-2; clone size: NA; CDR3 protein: CASSLARRYYGYTF; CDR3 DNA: TGTGCCAGCAGCTTAGCGCGGAGGTATTATGGCTACACCTTC
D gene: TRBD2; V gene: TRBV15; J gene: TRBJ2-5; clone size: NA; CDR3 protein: CATSSTGTSGNWETQYF; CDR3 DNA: TGTGCCACCAGCAGTACCGGGACTAGCGGGAACTGGGAGACCCAGTACTTC
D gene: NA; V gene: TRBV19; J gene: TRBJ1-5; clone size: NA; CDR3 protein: CASSFDSRFYSNQPQHF; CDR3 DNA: TGTGCCAGTAGCTTCGACAGCCGATTTTATAGCAATCAGCCCCAGCATTTT
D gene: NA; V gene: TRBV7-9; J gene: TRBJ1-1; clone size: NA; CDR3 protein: CATKYIPGTENTEAFF; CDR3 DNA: TGTGCCACCAAATATATCCCGGGAACGGAGAACACTGAAGCTTTCTTT
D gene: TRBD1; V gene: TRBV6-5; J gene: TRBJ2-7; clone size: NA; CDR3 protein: CASSRDRVTYEQYF; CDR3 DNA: TGTGCCAGCAGTCGGGACAGGGTGACCTACGAGCAGTACTTC
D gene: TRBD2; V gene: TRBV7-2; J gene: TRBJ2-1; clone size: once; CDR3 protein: CASRLAGGPGEQFF; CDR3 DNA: TGTGCCAGCAGGCTAGCGGGAGGGCCCGGTGAGCAGTTCTTC
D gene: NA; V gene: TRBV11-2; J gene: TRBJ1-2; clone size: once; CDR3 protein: CASSLDGRGLGYPF; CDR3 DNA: TGTGCCAGCAGCTTAGATGGTCGGGGGTTGGGCTACCCCTTC
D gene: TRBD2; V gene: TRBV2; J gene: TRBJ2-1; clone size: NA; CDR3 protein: CASRTGTSGVGEQFF; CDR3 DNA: TGTGCCAGCAGAACCGGGACTAGCGGGGTGGGTGAGCAGTTCTTC
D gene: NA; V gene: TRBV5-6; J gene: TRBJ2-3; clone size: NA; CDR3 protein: CASSSRQAQTF; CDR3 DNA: TGTGCCAGCAGCTCAAGACAGGCCCAGACCTTT
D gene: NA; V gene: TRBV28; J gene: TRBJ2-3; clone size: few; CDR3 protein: CASSTDSITDTQYF; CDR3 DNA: TGTGCCAGCAGTACCGACTCTATCACAGATACGCAGTATTTT
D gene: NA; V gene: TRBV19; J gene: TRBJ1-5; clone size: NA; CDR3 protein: CASSNRVGNQPQHF; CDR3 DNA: TGTGCCAGTAGTAACAGGGTCGGCAATCAGCCCCAGCATTTT
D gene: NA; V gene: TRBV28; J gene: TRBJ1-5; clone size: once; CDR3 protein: CASSGGPIRGAQHF; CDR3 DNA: TGTGCCAGCAGCGGGGGGCCGATAAGGGGGGCCCAGCATTTT
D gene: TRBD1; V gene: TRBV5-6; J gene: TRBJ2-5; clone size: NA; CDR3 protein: CASSWDSKNQETQYF; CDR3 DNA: TGTGCCAGCAGCTGGGACAGCAAGAACCAAGAGACCCAGTACTTC
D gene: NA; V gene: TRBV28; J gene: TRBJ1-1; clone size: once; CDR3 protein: CASSLYEASNTEAFF; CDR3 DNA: TGTGCCAGCAGTTTATATGAGGCGTCGAACACTGAAGCTTTCTTT
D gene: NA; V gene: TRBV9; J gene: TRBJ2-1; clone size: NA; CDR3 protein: CASSVDEDSSFGGQFF; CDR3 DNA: TGTGCCAGCAGCGTAGATGAGGACAGCTCCTTCGGCGGGCAGTTCTTC
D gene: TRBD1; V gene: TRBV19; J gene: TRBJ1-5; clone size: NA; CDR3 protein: CASSRTGGNQPQHF; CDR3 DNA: TGTGCCAGTAGTAGGACAGGAGGCAATCAGCCCCAGCATTTT
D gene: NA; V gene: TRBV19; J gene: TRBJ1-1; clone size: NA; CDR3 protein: CASDQGRSNTEAFF; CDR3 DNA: TGTGCCAGTGACCAGGGTAGATCGAACACTGAAGCTTTCTTT
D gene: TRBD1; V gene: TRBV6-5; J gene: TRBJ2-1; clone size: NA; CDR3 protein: CASSYPGDRHNEQFF; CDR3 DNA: TGTGCCAGCAGTTACCCCGGGGACAGACACAATGAGCAGTTCTTC
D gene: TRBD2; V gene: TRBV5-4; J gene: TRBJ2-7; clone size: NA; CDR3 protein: CASSGEGYEQYF; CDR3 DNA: TGTGCCAGCAGCGGGGAGGGCTACGAGCAGTACTTC
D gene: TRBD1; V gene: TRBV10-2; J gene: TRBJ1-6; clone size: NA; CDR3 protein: CASSESGRDSDSPLHF; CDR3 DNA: TGCGCCAGCAGTGAGTCGGGACGGGACAGCGATTCACCCCTCCACTTT
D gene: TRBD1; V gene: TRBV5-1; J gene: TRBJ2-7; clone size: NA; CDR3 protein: CASSLVDRGLGEQYF; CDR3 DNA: TGCGCCAGCAGCTTGGTGGACAGGGGGCTGGGCGAGCAGTACTTC
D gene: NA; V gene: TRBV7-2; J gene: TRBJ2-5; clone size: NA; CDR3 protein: CASSSGAGGTQYF; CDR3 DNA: TGTGCCAGCAGCTCCGGGGCCGGGGGGACCCAGTACTTC
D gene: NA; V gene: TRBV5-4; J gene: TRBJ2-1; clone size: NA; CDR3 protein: CASSSPSYNEQFF; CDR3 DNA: TGTGCCAGCAGCTCCCCTTCCTACAATGAGCAGTTCTTC
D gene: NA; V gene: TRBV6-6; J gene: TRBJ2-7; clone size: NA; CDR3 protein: CASSKPPEGYEQYF; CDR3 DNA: TGTGCCAGCAGCAAGCCCCCAGAGGGCTACGAGCAGTACTTC
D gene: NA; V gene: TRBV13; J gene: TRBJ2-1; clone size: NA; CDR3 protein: CASRRDRNEQFF; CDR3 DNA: TGTGCCAGCAGGCGGGACAGAAATGAGCAGTTCTTC
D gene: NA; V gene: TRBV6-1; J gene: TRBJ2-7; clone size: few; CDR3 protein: CASRLGHEQYF; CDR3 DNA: TGTGCCAGTCGGCTGGGCCACGAGCAGTACTTC
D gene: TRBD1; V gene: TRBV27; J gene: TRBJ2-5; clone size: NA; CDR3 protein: CATRGDRGQETQYF; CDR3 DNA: TGTGCCACCAGGGGGGACAGGGGCCAAGAGACCCAGTACTTC
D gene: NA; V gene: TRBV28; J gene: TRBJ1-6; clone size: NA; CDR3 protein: CASRMDSPNSPLHF; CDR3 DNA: TGTGCCAGCAGGATGGACAGCCCCAATTCACCCCTCCACTTT
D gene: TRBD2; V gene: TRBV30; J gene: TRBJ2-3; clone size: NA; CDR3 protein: CAWSVLAGGATDTQYF; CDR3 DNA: TGTGCCTGGAGTGTTCTAGCGGGGGGGGCGACAGATACGCAGTATTTT
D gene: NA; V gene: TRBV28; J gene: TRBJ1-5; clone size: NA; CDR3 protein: CASSRRIRQWGNQPQHF; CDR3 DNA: TGTGCCAGCAGCCGTAGGATCAGGCAGTGGGGCAATCAGCCCCAGCATTTT
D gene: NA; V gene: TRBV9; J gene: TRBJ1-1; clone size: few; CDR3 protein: CASSVGGRGNTEAFF; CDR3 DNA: TGTGCCAGCAGCGTAGGTGGCAGGGGGAACACTGAAGCTTTCTTT
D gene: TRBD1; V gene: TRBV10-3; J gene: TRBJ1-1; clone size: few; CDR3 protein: CAISVGTGTEAFF; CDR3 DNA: TGTGCCATCAGTGTCGGGACAGGCACTGAAGCTTTCTTT
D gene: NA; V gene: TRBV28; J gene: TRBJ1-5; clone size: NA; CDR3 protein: CASSLSGRGGNQPQHF; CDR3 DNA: TGTGCCAGCAGTTTGTCAGGGAGGGGTGGTAATCAGCCCCAGCATTTT
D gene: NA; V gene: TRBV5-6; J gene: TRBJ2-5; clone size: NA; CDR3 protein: CASSLGAGQETQYF; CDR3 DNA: TGTGCCAGCAGCTTGGGGGCGGGCCAAGAGACCCAGTACTTC
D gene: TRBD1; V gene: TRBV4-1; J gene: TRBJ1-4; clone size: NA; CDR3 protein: CASSQVQSEGALGNEKLFF; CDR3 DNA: TGCGCCAGCAGCCAAGTTCAATCGGAGGGGGCCTTAGGTAATGAAAAACTGTTTTTT
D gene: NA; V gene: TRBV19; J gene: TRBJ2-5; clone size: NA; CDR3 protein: CASSLGQTDQETQYF; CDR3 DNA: TGTGCCAGTAGCCTTGGACAAACGGACCAAGAGACCCAGTACTTC
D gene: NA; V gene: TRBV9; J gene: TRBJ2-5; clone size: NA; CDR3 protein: CASSVGARGSYQETQYF; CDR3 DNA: TGTGCCAGCAGCGTAGGAGCTAGGGGCTCTTACCAAGAGACCCAGTACTTC
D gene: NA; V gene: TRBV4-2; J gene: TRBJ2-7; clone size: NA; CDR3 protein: CASSQRLGQGYEQYF; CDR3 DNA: TGTGCCAGCAGCCAAAGGTTGGGGCAGGGCTACGAGCAGTACTTC
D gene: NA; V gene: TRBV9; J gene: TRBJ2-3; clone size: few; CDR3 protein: CASSVAQITDTQYF; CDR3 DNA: TGTGCCAGCAGCGTAGCACAGATCACAGATACGCAGTATTTT
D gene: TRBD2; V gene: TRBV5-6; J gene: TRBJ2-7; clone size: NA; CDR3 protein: CASSFFRGGRRYEQYF; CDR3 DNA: TGTGCCAGCAGCTTTTTCCGGGGGGGGAGACGGTACGAGCAGTACTTC
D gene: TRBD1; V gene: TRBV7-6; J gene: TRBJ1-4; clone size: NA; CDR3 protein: CASSSTGRATNEKLFF; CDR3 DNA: TGTGCCAGCAGCTCGACAGGGCGTGCAACTAATGAAAAACTGTTTTTT
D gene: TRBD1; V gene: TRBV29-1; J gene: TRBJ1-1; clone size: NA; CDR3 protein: CSATQGAGAFF; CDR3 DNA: TGCAGCGCAACACAGGGGGCGGGAGCTTTCTTT
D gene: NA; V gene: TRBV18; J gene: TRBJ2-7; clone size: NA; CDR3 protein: CASSPLSQGVYEQYF; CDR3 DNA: TGTGCCAGCTCACCACTAAGCCAGGGTGTCTACGAGCAGTACTTC
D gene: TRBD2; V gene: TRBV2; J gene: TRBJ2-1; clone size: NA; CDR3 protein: CASRVSGRGNEQFF; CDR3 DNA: TGTGCCAGCAGGGTTAGCGGGAGGGGTAATGAGCAGTTCTTC
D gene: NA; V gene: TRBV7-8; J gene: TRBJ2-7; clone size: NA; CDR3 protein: CASSGRDKYEQYF; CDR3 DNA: TGTGCCAGCAGCGGACGGGACAAATACGAGCAGTACTTC
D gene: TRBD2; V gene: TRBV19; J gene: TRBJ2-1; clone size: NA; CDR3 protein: CASSFSAGGKNEQFF; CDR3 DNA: TGTGCCAGTAGCTTCTCTGCGGGGGGGAAGAATGAGCAGTTCTTC
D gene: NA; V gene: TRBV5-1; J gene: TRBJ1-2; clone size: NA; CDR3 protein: CASSLPGGGYTF; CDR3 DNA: TGCGCCAGCAGCTTGCCGGGGGGCGGCTACACCTTC
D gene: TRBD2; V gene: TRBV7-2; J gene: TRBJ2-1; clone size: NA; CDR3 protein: CASSRAASGGYNEQFF; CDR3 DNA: TGTGCCAGCAGCCGGGCGGCTAGCGGGGGTTACAATGAGCAGTTCTTC
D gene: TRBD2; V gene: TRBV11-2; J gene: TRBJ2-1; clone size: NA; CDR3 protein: CASSPSLAGALLSYNEQFF; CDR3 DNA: TGTGCCAGCAGCCCGTCTCTAGCGGGGGCTCTCCTATCCTACAATGAGCAGTTCTTC
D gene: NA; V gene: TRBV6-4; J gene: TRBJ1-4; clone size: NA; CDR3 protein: CASSPSGNPNEKLFF; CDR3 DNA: TGTGCCAGCAGCCCTTCAGGGAATCCTAATGAAAAACTGTTTTTT
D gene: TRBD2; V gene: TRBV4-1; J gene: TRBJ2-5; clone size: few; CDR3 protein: CASSQSPGLAETQYF; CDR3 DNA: TGCGCCAGCAGCCAGAGCCCGGGACTAGCGGAGACCCAGTACTTC
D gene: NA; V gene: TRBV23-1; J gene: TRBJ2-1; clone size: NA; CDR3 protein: CASSQSSRGLGQFF; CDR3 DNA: TGCGCCAGCAGTCAATCAAGTAGGGGGTTGGGGCAGTTCTTC